Presented here are 18 T cell receptor beta chains from one specimen sequenced in a study of T-cell reconstitution after alpha-beta-depleted transplantation in children. The TCRbeta library incorporated unique molecular identifiers. One entry per CDR3 protein results from TCRdb running MiXCR on the PCR reads. The sample yields over 200,000 distinct CDR3 sequences, approximately 11% seen once. Sequenced here: PBMCs, sampled before TCRalphabeta/CD19-depleted stem cell transplant. The receptors originated from a child under two years old with acute myeloid leukemia, due to receive a stem cell transplant.

Ten or more counts support this clonotype. The chain links TRBV29-1 to TRBJ2-3; 12 positions match TRBD2. Trimming at V came to 6 bases and at J to 3 bases, leaving 4 bases not matched to a gene. Germline V CDR1 and CDR2: SQVTM, ANQGSEA. CDR3 length: 14 amino acids. The CDR3 loop is CSVKTSGGTDTQYF. CDR3 coding DNA: TGCAGCGTGAAGACTAGCGGGGGAACAGATACGCAGTATTTT.

J is TRBJ2-1 and V is TRBV7-2; no reliable D call. Germline V CDR1 and CDR2: SGHTA, FQGNSA. This CDR3 contains 15 residues. Trimming cost V 5 bases and J 0 bases, with 11 bases left between them. CDR3 nucleotides: TGTGCCAGCAGCCCGTACTACAGCTCCTACAATGAGCAGTTCTTC. Translation gives CASSPYYSSYNEQFF.

This rearrangement joins TRBV5-1 to TRBJ2-1, with D hard to call. Germline values: CDR1 SGHRS, CDR2 YFSETQ. The V and J ends lost 4 bases and 1 base respectively, with 15 bases between them. CDR3 length: 16 amino acids. CDR3 in DNA: TGCGCCAGCAGCCCCAGGACCCAGTCGTCCTACAATGAGCAGTTCTTC. This encodes CASSPRTQSSYNEQFF.

This clonotype was counted at least ten times. CDR3 region: CASSEGSPLHF. DNA of the CDR3: TGTGCCAGCAGTGAGGGTTCACCCCTCCACTTT. V and J are TRBV6-1 and TRBJ1-6; D call uncertain. Germline V gene lookup returns CDR1 MNHNS and CDR2 SASEGT. The V end lost 3 bases, the J end lost 9 bases, and 3 bases lay between the germline ends. The CDR3 covers 11 residues.

This clonotype showed up many times. The chain has TRBV6-5 and TRBJ1-3, with a weak D call TRBD1 (6 bases). Per the germline V gene, CDR1 is MNHEY and CDR2 is SVGAGI. The CDR3 is 15 amino acids. The V end lost 0 bases, the J end lost 4 bases, and 10 bases lay between the germline ends. The CDR3 protein is CASSYSTGAGNTIYF. CDR3 DNA: TGTGCCAGCAGTTACTCGACGGGGGCCGGAAACACCATATATTTT.

This sequence joins TRBV5-1 and TRBJ2-7, with D unclear. There are 13 residues in the CDR3. Per the germline V gene, CDR1 is SGHRS and CDR2 is YFSETQ. Trimming cost V 4 bases and J 7 bases, with 15 bases left between them. CDR3 nucleotides: TGCGCCAGCAGCCCGGGCGGTCCTCGGGAGCAGTACTTC. Protein sequence: CASSPGGPREQYF.

This clonotype was found many times. The V gene is TRBV11-2, the J gene TRBJ2-3, with D hard to call. The V end was cut by 1 base, the J end by 2 bases, with 13 bases between. This CDR3 is built from 16 residues. The germline gives CDR1 SGHAT, CDR2 FQNNGV. CDR3 residues: CASSLGGARTTDTQYF. CDR3 nucleotides: TGTGCCAGCAGCTTAGGCGGTGCTAGAACCACAGATACGCAGTATTTT.

The sample holds many counts of this clonotype. The rearrangement joins TRBV7-9 to TRBJ1-1; D gene uncertain. The CDR3 totals 13 residues. Germline CDR1 is SEHNR and CDR2 is FQNEAQ (reference sequence). The V end was cut by 5 bases, the J end by 1 base, with 8 bases between. CDR3 amino acids: CASSAAKNTEAFF. The CDR3 DNA reads as TGTGCCAGCAGCGCTGCCAAGAACACTGAAGCTTTCTTT.

This clonotype occurred many times. CDR3 sequence: CASSLRVGELFF. The CDR3 DNA reads TGTGCCAGCAGTCTCAGGGTCGGGGAGCTGTTTTTT. This chain connects TRBV2 to TRBJ2-2, with D possibly matching TRBD1 (5 bases). The germline gives CDR1 SNHLY, CDR2 FYNNEI. Trimming shortened V by 5 bases and J by 7 bases, and 8 bases separated the two germline ends. This CDR3 contains 12 residues. The full variable domain, rest sourced from reference TRBV2 and TRBJ2-2, is EPEVTQTPSHQVTQMGQEVILRCVPISNHLYFYWYRQILGQKVEFLVSFYNNEISEKSEIFDDQFSVERPDGSNFTLKIRSTKLEDSAMYFCASSLRVGELFFGEGSRLTVL.

This clonotype was seen repeatedly, ten times or more. V usage is TRBV5-1 and J usage is TRBJ2-2, with 7 bases that match TRBD2. Germline-derived CDR1 and CDR2 are SGHRS and YFSETQ. Trimming took 6 bases from V and 3 from J; bases not matched to a gene: 8. There are 15 residues in the CDR3. The CDR3, as DNA: TGCGCCAGCAACAGCCAAGCGGGATACACCGGGGAGCTGTTTTTT. Amino acids: CASNSQAGYTGELFF.

Comment on this clonotype: This sequence may be a read error, since a much larger clone differs from it by one base. V usage is TRBV6-5 and J usage is TRBJ1-2, with D tentatively TRBD1 (5 bases). Germline values: CDR1 MNHEY, CDR2 SVGAGI. This CDR3 has 15 amino acids. CDR3: CASSYSGHPGYGYPF. The CDR3 nucleotides are TGTGCCAGCAGTTACTCGGGGCACCCTGGCTATGGCTACCCCTTC.

This clonotype occurred many times. The rearrangement joins TRBV20-1 to TRBJ2-4, with a tentative D call TRBD2 (5 bases). Trimming took off 5 bases at V and 4 bases at J, with 12 bases between the two ends. This CDR3 has 13 amino acids. CDR1 and CDR2 (germline): DFQATT, SNEGSKA (reference sequence). CDR3 in amino acids: CSAPGIGKNIQYF. CDR3 nucleotides: TGCAGTGCTCCCGGGATTGGGAAAAACATTCAGTACTTC.

Many counts were recorded for this clonotype. The genes are TRBV10-3 and TRBJ2-1, with 7 positions matching TRBD2. The junction had 6 bases not matched to a gene; V was cut back by 0 bases and J by 4 bases. CDR3 length: 16 amino acids. The germline CDR1 and CDR2 sequences are ENHRY and SYGVKD. The CDR3 region is CAISESGGSRYNEQFF. Written as DNA, the CDR3 is TGTGCCATCAGTGAGTCAGGCGGGAGTAGGTACAATGAGCAGTTCTTC.

At least ten counts were recorded for this clonotype. This chain connects TRBV9 to TRBJ2-1; possible D gene TRBD2, 6 bases. CDR1 is SGDLS and CDR2 is YYNGEE in the germline V gene. The CDR3 runs 13 residues. The V end lost 2 bases, the J end lost 8 bases, and 11 bases lay between the germline ends. CDR3 bases: TGTGCCAGCAGCGTCGCTCCTAGCGATGAGCAGTTCTTC. Translating gives CASSVAPSDEQFF.

The sample holds many counts of this clonotype. The J gene is TRBJ2-1, the V gene TRBV5-1, with a possible D match to TRBD2 (7 bases). The V and J ends lost 0 bases and 5 bases respectively, with 18 bases between them. CDR3 size: 17 residues. Germline V CDR1 and CDR2: SGHRS, YFSETQ. CDR3 in amino acids: CASSLARGASGHNEQFF. CDR3 in DNA: TGCGCCAGCAGCTTGGCCAGGGGAGCTAGCGGCCACAATGAGCAGTTCTTC.

This clonotype was recorded at least ten times. V and J are TRBV6-2 or TRBV6-3 and TRBJ1-5; a weak D match, TRBD1 (6 bases). Germline V gene data show CDR1 as MNHEY and CDR2 as SVGEGT. This CDR3 is built from 15 residues. Between the trimmed V and J ends, which lost 4 bases and 7 bases, there was a span of 17 bases. Here the CDR3 reads CASSLTGLGEQPQHF. The CDR3 DNA follows: TGTGCCAGCAGTTTAACAGGGCTTGGGGAACAGCCCCAGCATTTT.

This clonotype appeared many times. The chain combines TRBV6-1 with TRBJ2-7; D may be TRBD2 (6 bases). The CDR3 is made up of 14 amino acids. In germline, CDR1 is MNHNS, CDR2 SASEGT. Trimming shortened V by 6 bases and J by 3 bases, and 15 bases separated the two germline ends. The CDR3, as DNA: TGTGCCAGCAGGGGTCCCGGGAGCCTCTACGAGCAGTACTTC. Protein: CASRGPGSLYEQYF.

A few counts support this clonotype. The rearrangement links TRBV2 to TRBJ1-4; 9 bases fit TRBD1. Germline CDR1 and CDR2: SNHLY and FYNNEI. Losses at the gene ends were 6 bases for V and 7 bases for J; bases not matched to a gene: 9. The CDR3 runs 15 residues. The CDR3, as DNA: TGTGCCAGCAGAGCCGACAGGGGGATTTTTGAAAAACTGTTTTTT. Amino acid sequence: CASRADRGIFEKLFF.